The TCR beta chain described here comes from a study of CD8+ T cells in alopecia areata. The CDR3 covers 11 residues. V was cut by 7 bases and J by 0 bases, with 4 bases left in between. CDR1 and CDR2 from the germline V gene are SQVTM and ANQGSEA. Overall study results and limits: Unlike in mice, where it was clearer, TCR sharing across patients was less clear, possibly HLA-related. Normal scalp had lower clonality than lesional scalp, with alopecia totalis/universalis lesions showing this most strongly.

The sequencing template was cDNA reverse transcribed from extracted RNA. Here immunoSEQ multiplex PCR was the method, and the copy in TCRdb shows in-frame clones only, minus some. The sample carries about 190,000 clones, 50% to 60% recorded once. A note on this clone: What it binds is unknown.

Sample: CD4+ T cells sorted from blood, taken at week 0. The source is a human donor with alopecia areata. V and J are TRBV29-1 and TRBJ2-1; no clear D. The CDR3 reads CSGSSYNEQFF. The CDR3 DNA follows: TGCAGCGGGAGCTCCTACAATGAGCAGTTCTTC.